The next 21 T cell receptor beta chains were all read from a single sample in a study of blood T cell repertoires in COVID-19. Only in-frame clones appear in the TCRdb table, and some are missing; sequencing was by immunoSEQ multiplex PCR. The profile shows roughly 220,000 clones, around 86% of them singletons. Sequenced input: peripheral blood. The source is a man younger than 40 who had recovered from COVID-19.

The V and J genes are TRBV25-1 and TRBJ2-3, with 7 bases that match TRBD2. The germline V gene has CDR1 MGHDK and CDR2 SYGVNS. V trimming: 4 bases; J trimming: 4 bases; junction bases outside the gene matches: 8. The CDR3 consists of 15 residues. The CDR3 DNA reads TGTGCCAGCAGTGTCGCGGGGGAGGGTCCAGATACGCAGTATTTT. It translates to CASSVAGEGPDTQYF.

The V and J genes are TRBV4-3 and TRBJ2-7, with TRBD1 as a possible D gene (5 bases). Germline V lookup: CDR1 LGHNA, CDR2 YSLEER. Trimming pared 0 bases from V and 3 bases from J, leaving 9 bases between. The CDR3 contains 14 residues. This chain's CDR3 is CASSQDRTHYEQYF. The CDR3 nucleotides read TGCGCCAGCAGCCAAGATAGGACACACTACGAGCAGTACTTC.

This clone has more than one count but fewer than ten. The rearrangement joins TRBV5-4 to TRBJ1-1, with a possible D match to TRBD1 (5 bases). Germline lookup yields CDR1 SGHNT and CDR2 YYREEE (reference sequence). This CDR3 contains 14 residues. V lost 3 bases and J 2 bases, leaving 11 bases between the germline ends. CDR3 sequence: CASSWRGGNTEAFF. For the CDR3, the DNA is TGTGCCAGCAGCTGGAGGGGAGGCAACACTGAAGCTTTCTTT.

The chain links TRBV10-1 to TRBJ2-7; 7 bases match TRBD1. Germline CDR1 and CDR2: WNHNN and SYGVQD (reference sequence). The CDR3 consists of 13 residues. V gave up 2 bases and J gave up 5 bases; unmatched junction bases: 3. CDR3 coding DNA: TGCGCCAGCAGTGAGCGCGGACAGGACGAGCAGTACTTC. Amino acid sequence: CASSERGQDEQYF.

The V and J genes are TRBV19 and TRBJ2-7, with D tentatively TRBD1 (6 bases). CDR3 length: 11 amino acids. Germline values: CDR1 LNHDA, CDR2 SQIVND (reference sequence). V was clipped by 6 bases and J by 4 bases, with 7 bases between them. The CDR3 protein is CASRQGYEQYF. As DNA, the CDR3 is TGTGCCAGTAGGCAGGGGTACGAGCAGTACTTC.

This clone appeared a few times. The rearrangement joins TRBV6-5 to TRBJ1-5; 8 nucleotides line up with TRBD1. The CDR3 totals 15 residues. Germline CDR1 MNHEY, CDR2 SVGAGI. The trim removed 8 bases at V and 0 bases at J, leaving 6 bases unmatched. The CDR3 sequence is CASGQGRSSNQPQHF. The CDR3, as DNA: TGTGCCAGCGGACAGGGCAGGAGTAGCAATCAGCCCCAGCATTTT.

About this clone itself: A single base separates this from a much larger clone, so it may be a read error. The sample has other DNA sequences that encode this CDR3 too. The V and J genes are TRBV12-3 or TRBV12-4 and TRBJ2-7; a possible D gene is TRBD1 (5 bases). The ends were cut back, 4 bases at V and 4 bases at J, with 8 bases in the middle. The CDR3 has 12 amino acids. The CDR3 DNA is TGTGCCAGCAGTTCCCAGGGTTACGAGCAGTACTTC. It specifies CASSSQGYEQYF.

The chain links TRBV5-1 to TRBJ1-5; no definite D call. The germline V gene has CDR1 SGHRS and CDR2 YFSETQ. V lost 1 base, J lost 5 bases, and 13 bases lay in between. CDR3 length: 15 amino acids. CDR3 region: CASSLQGNRDQPQHF. The DNA for the CDR3 is TGCGCCAGCAGCTTGCAAGGAAACCGGGATCAGCCCCAGCATTTT.

The V gene is TRBV19, the J gene TRBJ1-3; 9 bases are a match to TRBD1. The V segment lost 6 bases and the J segment 4 bases; nucleotides outside the gene matches: 4. CDR3 length: 14 residues. Germline V lookup: CDR1 LNHDA, CDR2 SQIVND (reference sequence). The CDR3 sequence is CASRRDRVGNTIYF. CDR3 DNA sequence: TGTGCCAGTAGACGGGACAGGGTAGGAAACACCATATATTTT.

This clone was seen a single time. Sequence at one end of the junction differs from germline and may be a read error. The V and J genes are TRBV2 and TRBJ1-1; 10 bases are shared with TRBD1. Germline values: CDR1 SNHLY, CDR2 FYNNEI. The CDR3 is 14 residues long. The chain's CDR3 is CASREGQGGTEAFF. CDR3 coding DNA: TGTGCCAGCAGGGAAGGACAGGGGGGGACTGAAGCTTTCTTT.

The V and J genes are TRBV2 and TRBJ1-5, with TRBD1 matching 7 bases. Germline V lookup: CDR1 SNHLY, CDR2 FYNNEI. CDR3 length: 14 residues. With 7 bases clipped from V and 4 bases from J, the junction kept 7 bases outside the gene matches. CDR3 nucleotides: TGTGCCAGCAAAGAGACAGGGAGTAATCAGCCCCAGCATTTT. Translating it yields CASKETGSNQPQHF. Full variable domain (outside the CDR3, taken from reference TRBV2 and TRBJ1-5): EPEVTQTPSHQVTQMGQEVILRCVPISNHLYFYWYRQILGQKVEFLVSFYNNEISEKSEIFDDQFSVERPDGSNFTLKIRSTKLEDSAMYFCASKETGSNQPQHFGDGTRLSIL.

V gene TRBV20-1 combines with J gene TRBJ1-4; no firm D call. CDR1 and CDR2 (germline): DFQATT, SNEGSKA (reference sequence). V lost 6 bases to trimming and J lost 4 bases, with 3 bases between them. The CDR3 spans 10 residues. The CDR3: CSALNEKLFF. The DNA of the CDR3 is TGCAGTGCCCTTAATGAAAAACTGTTTTTT.

The chain joins TRBV7-2 to TRBJ1-5; 7 nucleotides match TRBD1. CDR1 and CDR2 (germline): SGHTA, FQGNSA. This CDR3 has 14 residues. Trimming at V came to 4 bases and at J to 9 bases, leaving 9 bases not matched to a gene. CDR3 bases: TGTGCCAGCAGCTCAGAATGGAACAGGGGGCCCCAGCATTTT. Protein product: CASSSEWNRGPQHF.

This chain joins TRBV6-4 and TRBJ1-2, with D hard to call. V dropped 5 bases and J dropped 1 base, with 11 bases sitting between them. Per germline, CDR1 MRHNA and CDR2 SNTAGT. This CDR3 contains 14 residues. CDR3 in amino acids: CASSPRGLNYGYTF. The CDR3 bases are TGTGCCAGCAGTCCCCGTGGACTTAACTATGGCTACACCTTC.

This clone was recorded a few times. This sequence joins TRBV6-5 and TRBJ2-1; 9 nucleotides line up with TRBD1. CDR1 is MNHEY and CDR2 is SVGAGI in the germline V gene. J was trimmed by 2 bases and V by 7 bases; bases with no gene match: 6. The CDR3 loop spans 15 amino acids. Here the CDR3 DNA reads TGTGCCAGCACCCTACAGGGGGCCACCTACAATGAGCAGTTCTTC. Its protein product is CASTLQGATYNEQFF.

This rearrangement joins TRBV10-1 to TRBJ1-4; no clear D gene. V was cut by 0 bases and J by 7 bases, with 6 bases left in between. Germline CDR1 WNHNN, CDR2 SYGVQD (reference sequence). The CDR3 has 13 amino acids. The CDR3 DNA sequence: TGCGCCAGCAGTGAGTCGAACGGTGAAAAACTGTTTTTT. This gives the protein CASSESNGEKLFF.

The genes are TRBV5-1 and TRBJ1-5, with 7 bases lining up with TRBD1. CDR1 and CDR2 from the germline V gene are SGHRS and YFSETQ. Trimming cost V 0 bases and J 1 base; bases outside gene matches: 1. The CDR3 has 15 residues. CDR3 in DNA: TGCGCCAGCAGCTTGGGGGGACAGAGCAATCAGCCCCAGCATTTT. This codes for CASSLGGQSNQPQHF.

The gene calls are TRBV7-4 and TRBJ1-5; 7 nucleotides match TRBD1. Germline V gene data show CDR1 as SGHVT and CDR2 as SQSDAQ. The V and J ends lost 3 bases and 0 bases, in that order; junction bases with no gene match: 14. The length of the CDR3 is 19 residues. The CDR3 loop reads CASSLKTGVALYSNQPQHF. In DNA form, the CDR3 reads TGTGCCAGCAGCTTGAAAACAGGGGTCGCTCTTTATAGCAATCAGCCCCAGCATTTT.

The chain carries TRBV11-2 and TRBJ1-4; D uncertain. Germline lookup yields CDR1 SGHAT and CDR2 FQNNGV. Trimming shortened V by 3 bases and J by 8 bases, and 19 bases separated the two germline ends. The CDR3 totals 16 residues. In DNA form, the CDR3 reads TGTGCCAGCAGCTTTTTAGGCGGCCTCACTGCGGAAAAACTGTTTTTT. This codes for CASSFLGGLTAEKLFF.

This chain uses TRBV14 with TRBJ1-2; tentatively, D is TRBD1 (5 bases). Trimming pared 0 bases from V and 5 bases from J, leaving 19 bases between. Germline V gene data show CDR1 as SGHDN and CDR2 as FVKESK. This CDR3 spans 17 amino acids. The DNA for the CDR3 is TGTGCCAGCAGCCAAGAGCTTTTACGGGGGGGTGGATATGGCTACACCTTC. This translates into CASSQELLRGGGYGYTF.

This clone has ten or more counts. The chain links TRBV18 to TRBJ2-1; a weak D match, TRBD2 (5 bases). This CDR3 has 12 amino acids. V shed 6 bases and J shed 9 bases, with 12 bases lying between them. Germline V gene lookup returns CDR1 KGHSH and CDR2 LQKENI. Here the CDR3 reads CASSGEGGEQFF. The CDR3 nucleotides are TGTGCCAGCTCGGGAGAGGGCGGTGAGCAGTTCTTC. The full variable domain, with the rest looked up from reference TRBV18 and TRBJ2-1, is NAGVMQNPRHLVRRRGQEARLRCSPMKGHSHVYWYRQLPEEGLKFMVYLQKENIIDESGMPKERFSAEFPKEGPSILRIQQVVRGDSAAYFCASSGEGGEQFFGPGTRLTVL.